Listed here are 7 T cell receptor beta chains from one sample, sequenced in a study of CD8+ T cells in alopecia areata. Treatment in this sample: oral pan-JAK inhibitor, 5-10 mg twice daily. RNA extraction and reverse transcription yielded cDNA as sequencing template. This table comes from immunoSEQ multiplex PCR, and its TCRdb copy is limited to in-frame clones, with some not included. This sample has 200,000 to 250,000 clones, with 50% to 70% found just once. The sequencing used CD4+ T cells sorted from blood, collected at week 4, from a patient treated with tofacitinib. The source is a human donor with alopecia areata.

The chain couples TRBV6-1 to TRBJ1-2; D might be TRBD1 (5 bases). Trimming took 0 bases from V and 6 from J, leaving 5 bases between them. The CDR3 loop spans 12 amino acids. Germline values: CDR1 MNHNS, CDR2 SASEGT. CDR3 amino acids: CASSEAGDGYTF. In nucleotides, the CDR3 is TGTGCCAGCAGTGAAGCGGGGGATGGCTACACCTTC.

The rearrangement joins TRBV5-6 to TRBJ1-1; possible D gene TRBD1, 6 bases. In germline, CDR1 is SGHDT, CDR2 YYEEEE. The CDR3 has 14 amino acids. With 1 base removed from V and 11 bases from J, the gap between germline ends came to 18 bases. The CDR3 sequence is CASSLRGDISWAFF. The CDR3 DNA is TGTGCCAGCAGCTTGAGGGGGGACATCAGTTGGGCTTTCTTT.

The CDR3: CASSLDHGGYGYTF. As DNA, the CDR3 is TGTGCCAGCAGCTTAGATCACGGCGGCTATGGCTACACCTTC. This rearrangement joins TRBV7-2 to TRBJ1-2; D is undetermined. The CDR3 runs to 14 residues. V dropped 1 base and J dropped 4 bases, with 10 bases sitting between them. Germline assignment: CDR1 SGHTA and CDR2 FQGNSA.

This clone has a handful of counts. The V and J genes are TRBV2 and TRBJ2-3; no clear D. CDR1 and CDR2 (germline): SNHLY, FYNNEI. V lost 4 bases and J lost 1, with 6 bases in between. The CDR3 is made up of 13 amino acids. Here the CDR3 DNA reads TGTGCCAGCAGTGGTAGGGGCACAGATACGCAGTATTTT. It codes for CASSGRGTDTQYF.

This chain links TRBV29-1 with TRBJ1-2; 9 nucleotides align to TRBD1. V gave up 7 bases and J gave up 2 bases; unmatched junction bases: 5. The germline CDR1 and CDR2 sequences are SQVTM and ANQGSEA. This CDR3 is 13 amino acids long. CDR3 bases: TGCAGCGCTGTAGGACAGGGGAACTATGGCTACACCTTC. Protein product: CSAVGQGNYGYTF.

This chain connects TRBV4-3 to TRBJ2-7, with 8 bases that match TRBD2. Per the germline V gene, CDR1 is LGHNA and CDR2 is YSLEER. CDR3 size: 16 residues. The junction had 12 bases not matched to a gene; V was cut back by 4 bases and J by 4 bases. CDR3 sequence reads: CASSPAGSGGGYEQYF. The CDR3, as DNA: TGCGCCAGCAGCCCAGCCGGGAGCGGGGGAGGATACGAGCAGTACTTC.

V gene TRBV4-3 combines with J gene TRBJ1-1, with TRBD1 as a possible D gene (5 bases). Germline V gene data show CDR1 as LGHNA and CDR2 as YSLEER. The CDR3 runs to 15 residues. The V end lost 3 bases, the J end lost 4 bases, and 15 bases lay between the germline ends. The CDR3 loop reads CASSQASRGGTEAFF. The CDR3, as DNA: TGCGCCAGCAGCCAGGCTTCAAGGGGCGGCACTGAAGCTTTCTTT.